Listed below are T cell receptor beta chains from one sample, sequenced in a study of blood T cell repertoires in COVID-19. The method was immunoSEQ multiplex PCR; TCRdb's version includes in-frame clones alone and lacks a portion of them. The sample has 61,000 or so clones, around 81% seen once. Source material: peripheral blood. The receptors were sampled from a woman older than 75 with acute or convalescent COVID-19. The CDR3 runs from the conserved cysteine through the conserved F or W. The D gene is left open where the match is weak. Only some rows state a clone size, as once, few, many or a class for expanded clones.

J,size,D,V,CDR3,DNA
TRBJ1-5,NA,TRBD1,TRBV5-5,CASSSKDRGGGQPQHF,TGTGCCAGCAGTTCGAAGGACAGGGGAGGAGGTCAGCCCCAGCATTTT
TRBJ1-2,NA,NA,TRBV3-1/TRBV3-2,CASTGGTYYGYTF,TGTGCCAGCACGGGAGGGACATACTATGGCTACACCTTC
TRBJ2-1,NA,TRBD2,TRBV7-9,CASSLASGGDTYNEQFF,TGTGCCAGCAGCTTGGCTAGCGGGGGAGACACCTACAATGAGCAGTTCTTC
TRBJ2-5,NA,TRBD2,TRBV7-2,CASSWSGGASETQYF,TGTGCCAGCAGCTGGAGCGGGGGGGCGTCGGAGACCCAGTACTTC
TRBJ2-5,NA,TRBD2,TRBV6-6,CASSYDSSGSSETQYF,TGTGCCAGCAGTTATGACTCGAGCGGGAGCTCCGAGACCCAGTACTTC
TRBJ1-6,NA,NA,TRBV3-1/TRBV3-2,CASSQDRFYNSPLHF,TGTGCCAGCAGCCAAGACAGGTTCTATAATTCACCCCTCCACTTT
TRBJ1-5,NA,TRBD1,TRBV5-1,CASSATGEIGDQPQHF,TGCGCCAGCAGCGCTACAGGGGAAATAGGCGATCAGCCCCAGCATTTT
TRBJ1-1,NA,NA,TRBV29-1,CSVGGRNTEAFF,TGCAGCGTTGGAGGGAGGAACACTGAAGCTTTCTTT
TRBJ2-7,NA,TRBD1,TRBV18,CASSLSNIPGQGTYEQYF,TGTGCCAGCTCACTGTCAAATATACCGGGACAGGGGACCTACGAGCAGTACTTC
TRBJ2-7,NA,NA,TRBV9,CASSSGESGHEQYF,TGTGCCAGCAGCAGCGGAGAAAGCGGCCACGAGCAGTACTTC
TRBJ1-6,once,NA,TRBV10-3,CAITGQMTSPLHF,TGTGCCATTACAGGGCAAATGACTTCACCCCTCCACTTT
TRBJ1-1,NA,TRBD1,TRBV6-2/TRBV6-3,CASSLLGTGANAEAFF,TGTGCCAGCAGCCTACTTGGGACAGGGGCCAACGCTGAAGCTTTCTTT
TRBJ2-2,few,TRBD2,TRBV3-1/TRBV3-2,CASSRVLAGSTGELFF,TGTGCCAGCAGCCGGGTGCTAGCGGGATCCACCGGGGAGCTGTTTTTT
TRBJ2-7,few,NA,TRBV19,CASRRETGVHEQYF,TGTGCCAGTAGGCGGGAGACAGGGGTCCACGAGCAGTACTTC
TRBJ1-1,NA,NA,TRBV5-3,CARSLRSGATEAFF,TGTGCCAGAAGCTTGCGGTCAGGCGCCACTGAAGCTTTCTTT
TRBJ1-2,NA,TRBD1,TRBV12-3/TRBV12-4,CASSADRVYGYTF,TGTGCCAGCAGCGCGGACAGGGTCTATGGCTACACCTTC
TRBJ2-1,NA,NA,TRBV28,CASSSTTSYNEQFF,TGTGCCAGCAGTTCCACGACTAGCTACAATGAGCAGTTCTTC
TRBJ2-7,NA,NA,TRBV30,CAWRKTGTYEQYF,TGTGCCTGGAGGAAAACAGGGACCTACGAGCAGTACTTC
TRBJ2-7,NA,TRBD1,TRBV5-5,CASSRYLPGQGNYEQYF,TGTGCCAGCAGCCGTTATCTACCGGGACAGGGAAACTACGAGCAGTACTTC
TRBJ1-2,NA,TRBD1,TRBV3-1/TRBV3-2,CASSQRQGLGYTF,TGTGCCAGCAGCCAACGACAGGGACTCGGCTACACCTTC
TRBJ2-1,NA,NA,TRBV9,CASSVDQGSYNEQFF,TGTGCCAGCAGCGTAGATCAGGGGTCCTACAATGAGCAGTTCTTC
TRBJ2-3,NA,NA,TRBV6-4,CASRPLFPDTQYF,TGTGCCAGCAGGCCCCTATTCCCCGATACGCAGTATTTT
TRBJ2-7,NA,NA,TRBV21-1,CASSRLAGVGEQYF,TGTGCCAGCAGCAGGTTGGCAGGGGTAGGGGAGCAGTACTTC
TRBJ1-5,once,NA,TRBV30,CAWSVQANQPQHF,TGTGCCTGGAGTGTCCAGGCCAATCAGCCCCAGCATTTT